Following are 21 T cell receptor beta chains from one sample sequenced in a study of tumor-infiltrating lymphocytes in glioblastoma multiforme. Multiple V-beta primers and a C-beta primer amplified TCRB from RNA. TCRdb ran MiXCR on the multiplex PCR reads and lists one entry per CDR3 protein. The sample contains around 8,600 distinct CDR3 sequences, about 79% of which appear only once. The sequencing sample was made of brain tumor tissue. The receptor source for this set is a male donor with glioblastoma.

This clonotype was observed a single time. The genes are TRBV11-1 and TRBJ2-5; the D gene is possibly TRBD1 (5 bases). The V gene lost 6 bases and the J gene lost 3 bases, with 11 bases spanning the gap. Germline CDR1 is SGHAT and CDR2 is FQDESV (reference sequence). The CDR3 consists of 13 residues. The CDR3 region is CASSRDSEETQYF. DNA of the CDR3: TGTGCCAGCAGTCGTGACAGCGAAGAGACCCAGTACTTC.

This clonotype was seen a few times. The CDR3 region has the DNA TGTGCCAGCAGTTACGGAGGGGGCCTAATCAATGAGCAGTTCTTC. Amino acid sequence: CASSYGGGLINEQFF. This chain uses TRBV6-5 with TRBJ2-1; perhaps TRBD1 as D (7 bases). CDR1 and CDR2 from the germline V gene are MNHEY and SVGAGI. The CDR3 length is 15 residues. Trimming cost V 2 bases and J 6 bases, with 14 bases left between them.

About this clonotype itself: The junction and the germline gene differ at one end; a read error may be behind it. The chain recombines TRBV20-1 with TRBJ1-4; 7 positions match TRBD1. Germline values: CDR1 DFQATT, CDR2 SNEGSKA (reference sequence). This CDR3 is built from 17 residues. CDR3 region: CSARDRAGVSTNDKLSF. The CDR3 bases are TGCAGTGCTCGAGACAGGGCAGGGGTCTCAACTAATGATAAACTGTCTTTT.

This clonotype has only a few counts. The chain links TRBV20-1 to TRBJ2-1; D gene unclear. CDR3 length: 16 residues. The V and J ends lost 4 bases and 2 bases respectively, with 18 bases between them. CDR1 is DFQATT and CDR2 is SNEGSKA in the germline V gene (reference sequence). The CDR3 is CSATFGWGAAYNEQFF. The CDR3, as DNA: TGCAGTGCTACCTTTGGGTGGGGTGCGGCCTACAATGAGCAGTTCTTC.

The rearrangement links TRBV11-2 to TRBJ2-1, with no clear D. CDR1 is SGHAT, CDR2 FQNNGV, per germline. This CDR3 is built from 15 residues. The V end was cut by 4 bases, the J end by 0 bases, with 10 bases between. The CDR3, as DNA: TGTGCCAGCAGCTCCTCCCAGTTCTCCTACAATGAGCAGTTCTTC. As protein: CASSSSQFSYNEQFF.

This rearrangement joins TRBV5-4 to TRBJ2-3; TRBD2 matches at 11 bases. This CDR3 is built from 15 residues. Trimming at V came to 5 bases and at J to 4 bases, leaving 6 bases not matched to a gene. In germline, CDR1 is SGHNT, CDR2 YYREEE (reference sequence). The CDR3 sequence: CASRRSGRVADTQYF. CDR3 nucleotide sequence: TGTGCCAGCAGGCGTAGCGGGAGGGTGGCAGATACGCAGTATTTT.

The V call is TRBV5-4, the J call TRBJ2-7; tentatively, D is TRBD2 (6 bases). The CDR3 has 15 amino acids. Germline V CDR1 and CDR2: SGHNT, YYREEE (reference sequence). Trimming pared 0 bases from V and 0 bases from J, leaving 10 bases between. CDR3 sequence reads: CASSLGGESSYEQYV. CDR3 coding DNA: TGTGCCAGCAGCTTGGGCGGGGAGAGCTCCTACGAGCAGTACGTC.

This clonotype was counted once. The rearrangement joins TRBV11-2 to TRBJ2-7, with 10 positions matching TRBD2. The J segment lost 7 bases and the V segment lost 10 bases, leaving 10 bases of the junction unmatched. CDR3 length equals 13 residues. Per germline, CDR1 SGHAT and CDR2 FQNNGV. The CDR3 region has the DNA TGTGCCATCGGTAGCGGGAGGCGGGGGGAGCAGTACTTC. Encoded protein: CAIGSGRRGEQYF.

V gene TRBV6-1 combines with J gene TRBJ1-2, with unresolved D. V was cut by 0 bases and J by 3 bases, with 11 bases left in between. CDR1 is MNHNS and CDR2 is SASEGT in the germline V gene. This CDR3 contains 15 residues. CDR3 in amino acids: CASSEAPASHYGYTF. In DNA, the CDR3 is TGTGCCAGCAGTGAAGCCCCAGCCAGCCACTATGGCTACACCTTC.

Regarding this clonotype: At one end the junction does not follow the germline gene, possibly because of a read error. This chain joins TRBV11-1 and TRBJ1-1; the match to TRBD1 covers 7 bases. Germline V gene lookup returns CDR1 SGHAT and CDR2 FQDESV (reference sequence). CDR3 size: 14 residues. The CDR3 here is CANSLEEWDSEAFF. As DNA, the CDR3 is TGTGCCAACAGCTTAGAGGAATGGGACAGCGAGGCCTTCTTT.

Notes on this clonotype: With a much larger clone just one base away, this may be a read error. The V gene is TRBV12-3 or TRBV12-4, the J gene TRBJ1-6, with D perhaps TRBD1 (6 bases). The CDR3 runs 15 residues. The chain's CDR3 is CASSSRTDFNSPPHF. The CDR3, as DNA: TGTGCCAGCAGTTCTAGGACAGATTTTAATTCACCCCCCCACTTT.

Concerning this clonotype: Germline and junction disagree at one end, which may indicate a read error. The chain has TRBV11-2 and TRBJ2-7; possible D gene TRBD2, 5 bases. Germline lookup yields CDR1 SGHAT and CDR2 FQNNGV. The length of the CDR3 is 15 residues. CDR3 nucleotide sequence: TGTGCCAGCAGCTCCTCTAGTCTAGCACTATACGACCAGTACTTC. Residues: CASSSSSLALYDQYF. Full variable domain (remainder filled in from reference TRBV11-2 and TRBJ2-7): EAGVAQSPRYKIIEKRQSVAFWCNPISGHATLYWYQQILGQGPKLLIQFQNNGVVDDSQLPKDRFSAERLKGVDSTLKIQPAKLEDSAVYLCASSSSSLALYDQYFGPGTRLTVT.

The V call is TRBV11-2, the J call TRBJ2-2, with 12 bases fitting TRBD1. The CDR3 is made up of 15 amino acids. J was trimmed by 8 bases and V by 5 bases; bases with no gene match: 6. Germline CDR1 SGHAT, CDR2 FQNNGV. The CDR3 spells CASSPGTGGRGELFF. In nucleotides, the CDR3 is TGTGCCAGCAGCCCCGGGACAGGGGGCAGAGGGGAGCTGTTTTTT.

Turning to this clonotype: At one end the junction does not follow the germline gene, possibly because of a read error. J is TRBJ2-2 and V is TRBV29-1, with D possibly TRBD2 on 6 matching bases. This CDR3 region has 14 residues. Germline CDR1 and CDR2: SQVTM and ANQGSEA. This CDR3 reads CSVEKQAGSGGLFF. The CDR3 DNA reads as TGCAGCGTTGAAAAGCAGGCTGGTTCCGGGGGGCTGTTTTTT.

This clonotype was seen repeatedly, ten times or more. The chain combines TRBV5-1 with TRBJ2-7; possible D gene TRBD1, 7 bases. The CDR3 spans 16 residues. Germline lookup yields CDR1 SGHRS and CDR2 YFSETQ. Trimming took off 0 bases at V and 6 bases at J, with 19 bases between the two ends. In DNA form, the CDR3 reads TGCGCCAGCAGCTTGGGGGTCGGAGGGGGCTTGGGCGAGCAGTACTTC. Translating gives CASSLGVGGGLGEQYF.

Points on this clonotype: A much more abundant neighbour one base away suggests this may be a read error. The J gene is TRBJ2-1, the V gene TRBV2; 8 bases match TRBD2. There are 15 residues in the CDR3. The germline V gene has CDR1 SNHLY and CDR2 FYNNEI. The CDR3 DNA follows: TGTGCCAGCAGTCGACTAGCGAATTCCTACAGTGAGCAGTTCTTC. Translating it yields CASSRLANSYSEQFF.

This clonotype occurred once. The conserved closing phenylalanine or tryptophan is absent in this CDR3, likely reflecting a read error. This chain links TRBV11-2 with TRBJ2-1, with 7 bases lining up with TRBD1. CDR3 length: 13 amino acids. With 5 bases clipped from V and 8 bases from J, the junction kept 6 bases outside the gene matches. Germline V CDR1 and CDR2: SGHAT, FQNNGV. CDR3 coding DNA: TGTGCCAGCAGCCTAGGTAGGGGGCATGAGCAGTTCCTC. Amino acid sequence: CASSLGRGHEQFL.

V is TRBV20-1 and J is TRBJ1-6; D call uncertain. Between the trimmed V and J ends, which lost 6 bases and 1 base, there was a span of 13 bases. This CDR3 is 15 amino acids long. Germline V gives CDR1 DFQATT, CDR2 SNEGSKA (reference sequence). CDR3 in amino acids: CSAQAPVSYNSPLHF. For the CDR3, the DNA is TGCAGTGCCCAAGCCCCAGTTTCCTATAATTCACCCCTCCACTTT.

In the case of this clonotype: This may be a read error: a much more frequent sequence differs by one nucleotide. This chain links TRBV5-6 with TRBJ2-2; no reliable D call. Germline CDR1 reads SGHDT; CDR2 reads YYEEEE. This CDR3 region has 15 residues. The CDR3 coding sequence is TGTGCCAGCAGCTTGGGTCCATCTAACACCAGGGAGCTGTTTTTT. Translation: CASSLGPSNTRELFF.

In its sample, this clonotype is medium-sized (0.01 to 0.1%). The chain joins TRBV4-1 to TRBJ1-2; 7 bases map to TRBD1. The CDR3 contains 16 residues. Germline trimming cut 1 base from V and 10 bases from J; bases unmatched to any gene: 15. Germline CDR1 is MGHRA and CDR2 is YSYEKL. For the CDR3, the DNA is TGCGCCAGCAGCCAAGCCCGGACAGGCCCCCTATTTGACTACACCTTC. Its protein product is CASSQARTGPLFDYTF.

On this clonotype itself: The CDR3 does not end in the conserved phenylalanine or tryptophan, so this is likely a read error. The rearrangement joins TRBV20-1 to TRBJ2-3; D possibly matches TRBD1 or TRBD2 (6 bases each). V shed 6 bases and J shed 0 bases, with 13 bases lying between them. The CDR3 loop spans 14 amino acids. Germline V gene lookup returns CDR1 DFQATT and CDR2 SNEGSKA (reference sequence). CDR3 sequence reads: CSANREASTDTQYL. In DNA form, the CDR3 reads TGCAGTGCCAACAGGGAGGCTAGCACAGATACGCAGTATTTG.